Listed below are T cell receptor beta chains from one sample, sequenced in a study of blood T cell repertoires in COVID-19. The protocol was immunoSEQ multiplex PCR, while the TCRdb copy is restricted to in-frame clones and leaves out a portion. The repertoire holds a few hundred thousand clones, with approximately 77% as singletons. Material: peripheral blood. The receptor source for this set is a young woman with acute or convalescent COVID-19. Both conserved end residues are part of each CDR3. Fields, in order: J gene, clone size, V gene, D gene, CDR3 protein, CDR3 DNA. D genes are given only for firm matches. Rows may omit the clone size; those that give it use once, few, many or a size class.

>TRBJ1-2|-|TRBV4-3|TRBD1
CASSQVGTGLYYGYTF
TGCGCCAGCAGCCAAGTCGGGACAGGGTTGTACTATGGCTACACCTTC
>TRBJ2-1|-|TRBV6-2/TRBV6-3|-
CASSGTLVVQFF
TGTGCCAGCAGCGGCACCCTAGTAGTCCAGTTCTTC
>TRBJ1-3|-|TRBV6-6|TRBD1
CASRPTGVSGNTIYF
TGTGCCAGCAGGCCCACAGGGGTCTCTGGAAACACCATATATTTT
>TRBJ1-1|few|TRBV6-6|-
CASSSPGGRTEAFF
TGTGCCAGCAGTAGTCCTGGCGGGAGGACTGAAGCTTTCTTT
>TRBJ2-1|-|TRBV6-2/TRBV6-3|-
CASSYPLYPTGTSNNEQFF
TGTGCCAGCAGTTACCCCTTATACCCCACCGGGACTTCAAACAATGAGCAGTTCTTC
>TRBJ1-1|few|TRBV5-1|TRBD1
CASSLGQGAKLTEAFF
TGCGCCAGCAGCCTAGGACAGGGGGCGAAGTTGACTGAAGCTTTCTTT
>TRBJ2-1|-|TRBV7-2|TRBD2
CASSLGLLAGEANEQFF
TGTGCCAGCAGCTTAGGGTTACTAGCGGGAGAGGCCAATGAGCAGTTCTTC
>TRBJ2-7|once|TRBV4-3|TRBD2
CASSQVTSGDYEQYF
TGCGCCAGCAGCCAAGTGACTAGCGGGGACTACGAGCAGTACTTC
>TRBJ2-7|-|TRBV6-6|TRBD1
CASRSTGVSYEQYF
TGTGCCAGCAGATCGACAGGGGTCTCCTACGAGCAGTACTTC
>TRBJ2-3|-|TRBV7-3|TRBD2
CASSPRTSGYTDTQYF
TGTGCCAGCAGCCCGAGGACTAGCGGGTACACAGATACGCAGTATTTT
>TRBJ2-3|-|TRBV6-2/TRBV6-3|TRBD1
CASSWLIGGAGTDTQYF
TGTGCCAGCAGTTGGCTTATAGGGGGCGCGGGCACAGATACGCAGTATTTT
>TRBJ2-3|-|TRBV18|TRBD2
CASSPMGLAGDTDTQYF
TGTGCCAGCTCACCTATGGGACTAGCGGGAGACACAGATACGCAGTATTTT
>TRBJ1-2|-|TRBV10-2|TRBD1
CASTGQGIGNYGYTF
TGCGCCAGCACCGGACAGGGGATTGGTAACTATGGCTACACCTTC
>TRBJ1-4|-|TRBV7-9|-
CASSSQGYNEKLFF
TGTGCCAGCAGCTCTCAGGGATATAATGAAAAACTGTTTTTT
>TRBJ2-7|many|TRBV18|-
CASSGGPAGDEQYF
TGTGCCAGCTCAGGGGGCCCCGCGGGGGACGAGCAGTACTTC
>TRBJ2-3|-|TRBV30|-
CAWGRPSTDTQYF
TGTGCCTGGGGGAGGCCCAGCACAGATACGCAGTATTTT
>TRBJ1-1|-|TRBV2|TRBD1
CASSEALPRTGNTEAFF
TGTGCCAGCAGTGAAGCGCTTCCCCGGACAGGGAACACTGAAGCTTTCTTT
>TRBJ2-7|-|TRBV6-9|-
CASSWDGSSYEQYF
TGTGCCAGCAGTTGGGACGGGAGCTCCTACGAGCAGTACTTC
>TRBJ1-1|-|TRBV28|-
CASGAPVTEAFF
TGTGCCAGCGGAGCTCCGGTCACTGAAGCTTTCTTT
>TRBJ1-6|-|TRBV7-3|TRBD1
CASRGQAISPLHF
TGTGCCAGCAGAGGACAGGCGATTTCACCCCTCCACTTT
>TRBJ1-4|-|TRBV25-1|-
CASSGLGGGREKLFF
TGTGCCAGCAGTGGCCTGGGGGGGGGACGGGAAAAACTGTTTTTT
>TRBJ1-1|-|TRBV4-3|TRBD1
CASSQEMVTGATEAFF
TGCGCCAGCAGCCAAGAGATGGTGACAGGGGCCACTGAAGCTTTCTTT
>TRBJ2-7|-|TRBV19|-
CASSNTHYEQYF
TGTGCCAGTAGTAACACACACTACGAGCAGTACTTC
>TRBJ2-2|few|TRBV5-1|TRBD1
CASSTTGPGTGELFF
TGCGCCAGCAGCACGACAGGGCCGGGCACCGGGGAGCTGTTTTTT
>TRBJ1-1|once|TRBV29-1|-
CSVREPEAFF
TGCAGCGTCAGGGAACCTGAAGCTTTCTTT
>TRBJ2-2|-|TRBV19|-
CASTPRPGLTNTGELFF
TGTGCCAGTACCCCACGACCGGGACTCACGAACACCGGGGAGCTGTTTTTT
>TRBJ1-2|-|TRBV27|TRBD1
CASRTATGPYGYTF
TGTGCCAGCAGGACAGCGACAGGGCCATATGGCTACACCTTC
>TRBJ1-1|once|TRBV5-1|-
CASSLQGRDTEAFF
TGCGCCAGCAGCTTGCAGGGGAGAGACACTGAAGCTTTCTTT
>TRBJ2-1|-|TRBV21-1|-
CASSKAHVEREAYNEQFF
TGTGCCAGCAGCAAAGCGCACGTAGAGCGGGAGGCCTACAATGAGCAGTTCTTC
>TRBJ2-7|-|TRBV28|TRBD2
CASRELAGDDEQYF
TGTGCCAGCAGAGAACTAGCGGGAGACGACGAGCAGTACTTC
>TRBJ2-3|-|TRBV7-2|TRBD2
CASSPAGGVDTQYF
TGTGCCAGCAGCCCTGCGGGAGGGGTGGATACGCAGTATTTT
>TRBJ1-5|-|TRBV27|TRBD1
CASSRPGQREAQHF
TGTGCCAGCAGTAGGCCGGGACAGAGAGAGGCTCAGCATTTT
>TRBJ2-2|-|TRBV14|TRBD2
CASSQERGLAGTTGELFF
TGTGCCAGCAGCCAAGAACGAGGACTAGCGGGAACCACCGGGGAGCTGTTTTTT
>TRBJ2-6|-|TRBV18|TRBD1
CASSLQGASGANVLTF
TGTGCCAGCTCCCTACAGGGGGCCTCTGGGGCCAACGTCCTGACTTTC
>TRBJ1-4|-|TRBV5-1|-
CASSQEVGIITTGEKLFF
TGCGCCAGCAGCCAGGAGGTGGGCATCATAACCACGGGGGAAAAACTGTTTTTT
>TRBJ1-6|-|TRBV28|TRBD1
CASSLDRGYNSPLHF
TGTGCCAGCAGTTTGGACAGGGGGTATAATTCACCCCTCCACTTT
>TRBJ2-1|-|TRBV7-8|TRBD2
CASSHLTSGRPNEQFF
TGTGCCAGCAGCCACCTAACTAGCGGGAGACCAAATGAGCAGTTCTTC
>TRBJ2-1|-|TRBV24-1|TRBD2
CATSDPGLAAGPFF
TGTGCCACCAGTGACCCGGGACTAGCGGCTGGTCCGTTCTTC
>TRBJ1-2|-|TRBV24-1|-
CATSDSRVGFYGYTF
TGTGCCACCAGTGATTCCAGGGTTGGCTTCTATGGCTACACCTTC
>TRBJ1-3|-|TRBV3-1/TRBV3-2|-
CASSQDLFSGNTIYF
TGTGCCAGCAGCCAAGATTTGTTTAGTGGAAACACCATATATTTT
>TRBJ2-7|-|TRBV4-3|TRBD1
CASSQDWTGATYEQYF
TGCGCCAGCAGCCAAGATTGGACAGGGGCGACCTACGAGCAGTACTTC
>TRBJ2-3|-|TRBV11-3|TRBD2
CASSINGGSGTQYF
TGTGCCAGCAGCATAAACGGGGGGAGTGGTACGCAGTATTTT
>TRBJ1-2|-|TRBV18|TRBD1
CASSPLSDRGTGYTF
TGTGCCAGCTCACCATTATCCGACAGGGGTACTGGCTACACCTTC
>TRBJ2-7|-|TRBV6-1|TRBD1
CASSETGRVTYEQYF
TGTGCCAGCAGTGAGACAGGGCGAGTTACCTACGAGCAGTACTTC
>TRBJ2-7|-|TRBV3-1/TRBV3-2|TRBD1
CASSQGPTGSGEQYF
TGTGCCAGCAGCCAAGGCCCGACAGGGTCTGGCGAGCAGTACTTC
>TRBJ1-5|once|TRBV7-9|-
CASSLSFQPQHF
TGTGCCAGCAGCTTATCCTTCCAGCCCCAGCATTTT
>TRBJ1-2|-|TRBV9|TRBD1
CASSVTPGQGNYGYTF
TGTGCCAGCAGCGTAACCCCGGGACAGGGTAACTATGGCTACACCTTC
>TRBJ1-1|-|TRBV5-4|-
CASSLGSGMNTEAFF
TGTGCCAGCAGCTTGGGCTCAGGGATGAACACTGAAGCTTTCTTT
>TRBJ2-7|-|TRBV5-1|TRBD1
CASSLGQGGSEQYF
TGCGCCAGCAGCTTGGGACAGGGTGGGTCCGAGCAGTACTTC
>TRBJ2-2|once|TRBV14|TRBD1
CASSQARTGANTGELFF
TGTGCCAGCAGCCAAGCCCGGACAGGAGCGAACACCGGGGAGCTGTTTTTT
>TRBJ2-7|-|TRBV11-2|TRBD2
CASSPWGGSGSYEQYF
TGTGCCAGCAGCCCATGGGGGGGTAGCGGATCCTACGAGCAGTACTTC
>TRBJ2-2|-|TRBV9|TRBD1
CASSTLRTGGDGELFF
TGTGCCAGCAGCACACTCCGGACAGGGGGTGACGGGGAGCTGTTTTTT
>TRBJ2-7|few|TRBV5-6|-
CASTWGRGYEQYF
TGTGCCAGCACCTGGGGCAGGGGCTACGAGCAGTACTTC
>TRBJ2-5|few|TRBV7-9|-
CASKASHWETQYF
TGTGCCAGCAAGGCTAGTCATTGGGAGACCCAGTACTTC
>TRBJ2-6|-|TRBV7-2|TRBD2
CASSPEVRGAAGANVLTF
TGTGCCAGCAGCCCAGAGGTGCGGGGGGCGGCTGGGGCCAACGTCCTGACTTTC
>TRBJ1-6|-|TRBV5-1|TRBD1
CASSRLLRQGSSYNSPLHF
TGCGCCAGCAGCCGACTACTCCGACAGGGAAGCTCCTATAATTCACCCCTCCACTTT
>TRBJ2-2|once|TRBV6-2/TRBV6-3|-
CASSYGLGSGGELFF
TGTGCCAGCAGTTACGGTCTGGGGAGTGGCGGGGAGCTGTTTTTT